This T cell receptor beta chain was observed in a study of blood T cell repertoires in COVID-19. Overall study context: The United States, Italy and Spain provided the acute and convalescent COVID-19 samples. T cells, B-cell-depleted T cells, or PBMCs provided the cDNA or gDNA that served as material.

Authors' data handling: How many nucleated cells were present was estimated from reference gene primer amplification. Assay: immunoSEQ multiplex PCR; the TCRdb copy retains only in-frame clones and omits some. The DNA gave D and trimming, while V, J and clone size come from that table. This table holds approximately 200,000 clones, 75% to 90% found once. The CDR3 spans 16 residues. The V gene end was trimmed by 5 bases and the J gene end by 4 bases; junction bases not matched to a gene: 12. Germline-derived CDR1 and CDR2 are MNHEY and SVGEGT. The chain recombines TRBV6-2 or TRBV6-3 with TRBJ1-1, with 8 bases fitting TRBD1. The specimen sequenced was peripheral blood. This clonotype was obtained from a human donor in a cohort sampled during active COVID-19. This CDR3 is CASSPLGTGGSTEAFF. In DNA, the CDR3 is TGTGCCAGCAGTCCCCTAGGGACAGGTGGGAGCACTGAAGCTTTCTTT.